A single T cell receptor beta chain is shown here with its context. Its antigen is currently unknown. The entry originates in a study of cytomegalovirus exposure and HLA in healthy donors. Study findings and constraints: Most TCR sequences were uncommon, yet certain public TCRs appeared in many donors.

PCR amplification relied on 60 Vbeta primers (plus 13 Jbeta primers). Sequencing used immunoSEQ multiplex PCR; TCRdb keeps in-frame clones, though not all of them. Among about 78,000 clones listed, 75% to 90% were seen once. From germline, CDR1 is SQVTM and CDR2 ANQGSEA. The V and J ends lost 8 bases and 12 bases respectively, with 17 bases between them. The CDR3 runs 11 residues. The V and J genes are TRBV29-1 and TRBJ2-4, with D tentatively TRBD2 (6 bases). The sequenced sample consisted of PBMCs. This receptor was identified in a man in his fifties in good health and CMV-seropositive. CDR3 amino acids: CSPEVGGSQYF. As DNA, the CDR3 is TGCAGCCCCGAGGTCGGGGGAAGTCAGTACTTC.